What follows are 29 T cell receptor beta chains derived from one specimen sequenced in a study of OX40 agonist ivuxolimab in advanced cancers. Sequenced by immunoSEQ multiplex PCR; TCRdb stores in-frame clones only, minus some. The table has about 83,000 clones, 65% to 85% seen once. This sample comprised CD4+ or CD8+ T cells sorted from blood, obtained in a trial of the OX40 agonist ivuxolimab. The origin of the receptors is an adult with an advanced solid tumor such as melanoma, head and neck, liver or kidney cancer.

The chain carries TRBV11-2 and TRBJ2-1, with D possibly TRBD2 on 6 matching bases. Germline V lookup: CDR1 SGHAT, CDR2 FQNNGV. Trimming pared 3 bases from V and 4 bases from J, leaving 13 bases between. The CDR3 is made up of 15 amino acids. The CDR3: CASSFGGPSYNEQFF. In DNA, the CDR3 is TGTGCCAGCAGCTTCGGAGGGCCCTCTTACAATGAGCAGTTCTTC.

The chain has TRBV15 and TRBJ1-1, with 7 bases identical to TRBD1. The V gene end was trimmed by 5 bases and the J gene end by 1 base; junction bases not matched to a gene: 4. The CDR3 covers 14 residues. Looked up from germline, CDR1 is LNHNV and CDR2 is YYDKDF (reference sequence). The CDR3 is CATSGRQGNTEAFF. The CDR3 DNA is TGTGCCACCAGCGGACGACAGGGGAACACTGAAGCTTTCTTT.

The chain combines TRBV28 with TRBJ2-1; weak D call: TRBD1 (5 bases). The CDR3 totals 12 residues. Germline V gene lookup returns CDR1 MDHEN and CDR2 SYDVKM. V was shortened by 5 bases and J by 8 bases, with 10 bases between the two germline ends. This CDR3 is CASSIGAYEQFF. Written as DNA, the CDR3 is TGTGCCAGCAGTATTGGGGCGTATGAGCAGTTCTTC.

This clone has just one count. The V call is TRBV11-2, the J call TRBJ2-3; D is uncertain. Germline loops: CDR1 SGHAT, CDR2 FQNNGV. The CDR3 has 13 residues. The V and J ends lost 0 bases and 5 bases respectively, with 6 bases between them. The CDR3 reads CASSLEGLDTQYF. Written as DNA, the CDR3 is TGTGCCAGCAGCTTAGAGGGCCTAGATACGCAGTATTTT.

The chain is built from TRBV9 and TRBJ1-5; tentatively, D is TRBD1 (6 bases). V lost 4 bases and J lost 5, with 10 bases in between. Germline V gene lookup returns CDR1 SGDLS and CDR2 YYNGEE. The CDR3 length is 13 residues. CDR3 nucleotides: TGTGCCAGCAGCAGGACAGAAGATCAGCCCCAGCATTTT. Translating gives CASSRTEDQPQHF.

The chain couples TRBV7-3 to TRBJ2-1, with TRBD2 as a possible D gene (6 bases). The germline CDR1 and CDR2 sequences are SGHTA and FQGTGA. The CDR3 sequence is 13 residues long. The V end was cut by 4 bases, the J end by 9 bases, with 13 bases between. The chain's CDR3 is CASSSRAEGEQFF. The CDR3 bases are TGTGCCAGCAGCTCCAGGGCGGAGGGTGAGCAGTTCTTC.

This clone was seen only once. The chain couples TRBV14 to TRBJ2-1; D possibly corresponds to TRBD2 (5 bases). Germline lookup yields CDR1 SGHDN and CDR2 FVKESK. The CDR3 runs to 11 residues. Trimming stripped 4 bases from V and 7 bases from J, with 5 bases between. The CDR3 DNA reads TGTGCCAGCAGCCCGGGGAATGAGCAGTTCTTC. Its protein product is CASSPGNEQFF. The entire variable domain, with the rest obtained from reference TRBV14 and TRBJ2-1, is as follows: EAGVTQFPSHSVIEKGQTVTLRCDPISGHDNLYWYRRVMGKEIKFLLHFVKESKQDESGMPNNRFLAERTGGTYSTLKVQPAELEDSGVYFCASSPGNEQFFGPGTRLTVL.

The V call is TRBV7-9, the J call TRBJ1-1, with a weak D call TRBD1 (6 bases). The length of the CDR3 is 16 residues. Germline CDR1 is SEHNR and CDR2 is FQNEAQ (reference sequence). Trimming left V 3 bases short and J 0 bases short, with 14 bases between. CDR3 nucleotide sequence: TGTGCCAGCAGCTTCACAGGGAGTGAGATGAACACTGAAGCTTTCTTT. This encodes CASSFTGSEMNTEAFF.

The rearrangement links TRBV7-9 to TRBJ1-6; D is ambiguous. Trimming pared 8 bases from V and 12 bases from J, leaving 11 bases between. This CDR3 is built from 11 residues. Germline V CDR1 and CDR2: SEHNR, FQNEAQ (reference sequence). This CDR3 reads CASVGFGPLHF. The CDR3 DNA reads as TGTGCCAGCGTAGGATTTGGACCCCTCCACTTT.

The rearrangement uses TRBV4-3 and TRBJ1-2; TRBD1 aligns across 10 bases. V trimming: 0 bases; J trimming: 1 base; junction bases outside the gene matches: 2. The CDR3 extends over 16 amino acids. Germline CDR1 reads LGHNA; CDR2 reads YSLEER. The CDR3 protein is CASSQDGTGVNYGYTF. The CDR3 bases are TGCGCCAGCAGCCAAGATGGGACAGGGGTTAACTATGGCTACACCTTC.

The J gene is TRBJ2-3, the V gene TRBV29-1; 10 nucleotides match TRBD2. Germline V gene lookup returns CDR1 SQVTM and CDR2 ANQGSEA. V shed 1 base and J 0 bases; nucleotides not matched to a gene: 16. The CDR3 spans 20 residues. The CDR3, as DNA: TGCAGCGTTGAAGGTCTAAGACTAGCGGGCACAAAAAGAAGCACAGATACGCAGTATTTT. As protein: CSVEGLRLAGTKRSTDTQYF.

This clone has just one count. This chain links TRBV6-1 with TRBJ2-7, with D tentatively TRBD1 (6 bases). The CDR3 loop spans 14 amino acids. The germline gives CDR1 MNHNS, CDR2 SASEGT. Trimming left V 5 bases short and J 2 bases short, with 13 bases between. The CDR3 DNA is TGTGCCAGCAGTCCCCAGACAGGTCCCTACGAGCAGTACTTC. Protein sequence: CASSPQTGPYEQYF.

This chain uses TRBV30 with TRBJ2-7; 12 bases map to TRBD1. The CDR3 is 15 residues long. The V gene end was trimmed by 7 bases and the J gene end by 5 bases; junction bases not matched to a gene: 12. Germline lookup yields CDR1 GTSNPN and CDR2 SVGIG (reference sequence). The CDR3 here is CAYRDRGLSGNEQYF. The CDR3 bases are TGTGCCTACCGGGACAGGGGGCTATCAGGGAACGAGCAGTACTTC.

A single count supports this clone. The gene calls are TRBV5-1 and TRBJ2-1, with 10 positions matching TRBD2. This CDR3 contains 15 residues. Trimming removed 4 bases from V and 3 bases from J; junction bases left unmatched: 4. CDR1 and CDR2 (germline): SGHRS, YFSETQ. CDR3 DNA sequence: TGCGCCAGCAGCCCTAGCGGGAGAGACTACAATGAGCAGTTCTTC. It codes for CASSPSGRDYNEQFF.

The chain combines TRBV5-1 with TRBJ2-3; D may correspond to TRBD1 or TRBD2 (5 bases each). Germline lookup yields CDR1 SGHRS and CDR2 YFSETQ. V was cut by 3 bases and J by 6 bases, with 11 bases left in between. CDR3 length equals 13 residues. DNA of the CDR3: TGCGCCAGCAGCTCTTCCGAGGGGGATACGCAGTATTTT. The encoded protein is CASSSSEGDTQYF. Supplemented by reference TRBV5-1 and TRBJ2-3, the full variable domain reads KAGVTQTPRYLIKTRGQQVTLSCSPISGHRSVSWYQQTPGQGLQFLFEYFSETQRNKGNFPGRFSGRQFSNSRSEMNVSTLELGDSALYLCASSSSEGDTQYFGPGTRLTVL.

The chain recombines TRBV7-2 with TRBJ2-1; D might be TRBD2 (5 bases). Germline loops: CDR1 SGHTA, CDR2 FQGNSA. This CDR3 is built from 12 residues. Trimming stripped 5 bases from V and 7 bases from J, with 9 bases between. CDR3: CASSMSGNEQFF. The CDR3 DNA is TGTGCCAGCAGCATGTCGGGGAATGAGCAGTTCTTC.

This chain joins TRBV4-2 and TRBJ1-3; 8 bases agree with TRBD1. V was pared by 3 bases and J by 4 bases, with 14 bases of the junction left unmatched. This CDR3 has 18 residues. Germline values: CDR1 LGHNA, CDR2 YNFKEQ. CDR3 sequence (DNA): TGTGCCAGCAGCCAGTTACTATCCGGGACAGGAAGGGGAAACACCATATATTTT. Its protein is CASSQLLSGTGRGNTIYF.

This clone was detected once. DNA of the CDR3: TGTGCCAGCAGCGTAGCCCTTGGGAAGGATGAAAAACTGTTTTTT. Its protein is CASSVALGKDEKLFF. The chain carries TRBV9 and TRBJ1-4, with D unresolved. V lost 0 bases and J lost 6, with 12 bases in between. CDR3 length equals 15 residues. Germline assignment: CDR1 SGDLS and CDR2 YYNGEE.

The rearrangement links TRBV6-5 to TRBJ2-7, with D possibly being TRBD2 (6 bases). V dropped 2 bases and J dropped 9 bases, with 14 bases sitting between them. The CDR3 is made up of 13 amino acids. Germline V gives CDR1 MNHEY, CDR2 SVGAGI. CDR3 bases: TGTGCCAGCAGTTACCCACATACGGGAGTGCAGTACTTC. Residues: CASSYPHTGVQYF.

This clone showed up just once. The chain links TRBV6-6 to TRBJ2-5; maybe TRBD1 (8 bases). Germline CDR1 and CDR2: MNHNY and SVGAGI (reference sequence). The CDR3 is 15 residues long. V was trimmed by 7 bases and J by 5 bases, leaving 20 bases between them. The CDR3 sequence is CASNRGEGAGETQYF. DNA for the CDR3: TGTGCCAGCAACAGGGGGGAGGGTGCCGGGGAGACCCAGTACTTC.

The chain combines TRBV5-5 with TRBJ1-2; 7 positions agree with TRBD1. The CDR3 runs to 13 residues. Losses at the gene ends were 3 bases for V and 5 bases for J; bases not matched to a gene: 4. The germline gives CDR1 SGHKS, CDR2 YYEKEE (reference sequence). The CDR3, as DNA: TGTGCCAGCAGCTGGGGGACAGATTATGGCTACACCTTC. Its protein product is CASSWGTDYGYTF.

This clone occurred a few times. The chain has TRBV2 and TRBJ2-2; 8 bases match TRBD1. In germline, CDR1 is SNHLY, CDR2 FYNNEI. V lost 7 bases and J lost 2; bases outside the gene matches: 6. CDR3 length equals 15 residues. CDR3 amino acids: CASKWTGLNTGELFF. CDR3 DNA sequence: TGTGCCAGCAAGTGGACAGGGCTAAACACCGGGGAGCTGTTTTTT. The variable domain in full, completed from reference TRBV2 and TRBJ2-2, reads EPEVTQTPSHQVTQMGQEVILRCVPISNHLYFYWYRQILGQKVEFLVSFYNNEISEKSEIFDDQFSVERPDGSNFTLKIRSTKLEDSAMYFCASKWTGLNTGELFFGEGSRLTVL.

The chain links TRBV5-4 to TRBJ2-5, with 8 bases lining up with TRBD2. Germline CDR1 and CDR2: SGHNT and YYREEE (reference sequence). Losses at the gene ends were 5 bases for V and 4 bases for J; bases not matched to a gene: 7. The CDR3 extends over 14 amino acids. CDR3 in DNA: TGTGCCAGCAGTCCCTCCCGGGGGGGAGAGACCCAGTACTTC. Translation gives CASSPSRGGETQYF.

The chain uses TRBV6-6 and TRBJ2-1; 9 positions agree with TRBD1. CDR1 is MNHNY and CDR2 is SVGAGI in the germline V gene (reference sequence). V shed 6 bases and J 8 bases; nucleotides not matched to a gene: 11. The CDR3 is made up of 15 amino acids. The CDR3 DNA sequence: TGTGCCAGCAGACGGACACAGGGGGCAGGCGATGAGCAGTTCTTC. It translates to CASRRTQGAGDEQFF.

This chain links TRBV5-5 with TRBJ2-7; D perhaps matches TRBD1 (5 bases). Germline CDR1 and CDR2: SGHKS and YYEKEE (reference sequence). This CDR3 region has 15 residues. V shed 2 bases and J shed 5 bases, with 17 bases lying between them. CDR3 nucleotide sequence: TGTGCCAGCAGCTTAGGGGCTGCTACGGCGGACGAGCAGTACTTC. This gives the protein CASSLGAATADEQYF.

The rearrangement joins TRBV6-5 to TRBJ2-5; D is undetermined. The V end was cut by 0 bases, the J end by 1 base, with 9 bases between. The CDR3 spans 15 residues. Germline CDR1 MNHEY, CDR2 SVGAGI. The CDR3 sequence is CASSYSGYTQETQYF. The CDR3 DNA follows: TGTGCCAGCAGTTACTCAGGGTATACCCAAGAGACCCAGTACTTC.

This chain links TRBV6-5 with TRBJ2-3, with D maybe TRBD2 (6 bases). The germline V gene encodes CDR1 MNHEY and CDR2 SVGAGI. This CDR3 has 15 residues. The V end was cut by 2 bases, the J end by 2 bases, with 11 bases between. CDR3 sequence reads: CASSYAGRNTDTQYF. Here the CDR3 DNA reads TGTGCCAGCAGTTACGCGGGACGCAACACAGATACGCAGTATTTT.

V usage is TRBV27 and J usage is TRBJ2-1; D possibly corresponds to TRBD1 (6 bases). CDR3 length: 14 amino acids. CDR1 is MNHEY and CDR2 is SMNVEV in the germline V gene (reference sequence). Trimming left V 3 bases short and J 6 bases short, with 12 bases between. The CDR3 nucleotides are TGTGCCAGCAGTTTTGGGGGCTCTATCAATGAGCAGTTCTTC. Its translation is CASSFGGSINEQFF.

This chain joins TRBV7-2 and TRBJ1-2; D is unresolved. Germline V gene data show CDR1 as SGHTA and CDR2 as FQGNSA. This CDR3 has 13 residues. Trimming took off 7 bases at V and 3 bases at J, with 12 bases between the two ends. As DNA, the CDR3 is TGTGCCAGCAAATCTATTAATGACTATGGCTACACCTTC. Amino acid sequence: CASKSINDYGYTF.